A single sample is the source of the 7 T cell receptor beta chains below, sequenced in a study of Ad26.COV2.S vaccination and SARS-CoV-2 variants. The assay was immunoSEQ multiplex PCR, and TCRdb's table has in-frame clones only and misses some. The sample contains hundreds of thousands of clones, roughly 80% of which appear only once. Treatment defined: some 20 received Ad26.COV2.S at low or high dose, single or two shots; 5 received placebo; per-sample allocation not given. Sample collection was performed on day 63 after the first vaccine or placebo injection. The source was peripheral blood, collected in a trial of Ad26.COV2.S vaccine versus placebo. Receptor source: a person between 18 and 59 years old who received the Ad26.COV2.S COVID-19 vaccine or a placebo.

J is TRBJ2-7 and V is TRBV5-4; D remains unclear. The germline gives CDR1 SGHNT, CDR2 YYREEE (reference sequence). CDR3 length equals 11 residues. V lost 3 bases to trimming and J lost 1 base, with 2 bases between them. The CDR3 is CASSSSYEQYF. The CDR3 region has the DNA TGTGCCAGCAGCTCGTCCTACGAGCAGTACTTC.

This rearrangement joins TRBV2 to TRBJ2-5, with 11 positions matching TRBD2. The germline CDR1 and CDR2 sequences are SNHLY and FYNNEI. Losses at the gene ends were 6 bases for V and 2 bases for J; bases not matched to a gene: 5. This CDR3 spans 15 amino acids. The chain's CDR3 is CASRWLAGGQETQYF. DNA for the CDR3: TGTGCCAGCAGGTGGCTAGCGGGGGGACAAGAGACCCAGTACTTC.

The V and J genes are TRBV5-1 and TRBJ2-1, with TRBD2 matching over 12 bases. J gave up 1 base and V 6 bases, and 8 bases lay outside the gene matches. Germline V gives CDR1 SGHRS, CDR2 YFSETQ. The CDR3 has 17 amino acids. CDR3 bases: TGCGCCAGCAATAAATGGACTAGCGGGGTGTCCTACAATGAGCAGTTCTTC. This encodes CASNKWTSGVSYNEQFF.

This clone occurred a few times. This rearrangement joins TRBV12-5 to TRBJ1-2; D not resolved. This CDR3 has 14 amino acids. CDR1 and CDR2 from the germline V gene are LGHNT and FRNRAP. V was clipped by 1 base and J by 4 bases, with 10 bases between them. As DNA, the CDR3 is TGTGCTAGTGGTTTGGGGGCAGACATCTATGGCTACACCTTC. Encoded protein: CASGLGADIYGYTF.

The chain combines TRBV9 with TRBJ1-3; tentatively, D is TRBD1 (6 bases). Germline-derived CDR1 and CDR2 are SGDLS and YYNGEE. The CDR3 contains 15 residues. V gave up 0 bases and J gave up 4 bases, with 11 bases separating them. CDR3 bases: TGTGCCAGCAGCGTAGAGGGGGGTTCAGGAAACACCATATATTTT. It yields the protein CASSVEGGSGNTIYF.

The chain recombines TRBV13 with TRBJ2-1, with 9 bases lining up with TRBD2. Germline trimming cut 4 bases from V and 10 bases from J; bases unmatched to any gene: 11. The CDR3 has 15 amino acids. Germline lookup yields CDR1 PRHDT and CDR2 FYEKMQ (reference sequence). The CDR3: CASSSEVAGAVEQFF. CDR3 bases: TGTGCCAGCAGCTCGGAGGTAGCGGGGGCGGTAGAGCAGTTCTTC.

The chain carries TRBV7-3 and TRBJ2-1, with 13 bases aligning to TRBD2. There are 15 residues in the CDR3. Germline V gene sequence: CDR1 SGHTA, CDR2 FQGTGA. The ends lost 5 bases at V and 5 bases at J; junction bases unmatched: 3. The CDR3: CASSRGLAGNNEQFF. CDR3 sequence (DNA): TGTGCCAGCAGCCGGGGACTAGCGGGGAACAATGAGCAGTTCTTC.